This TCR beta chain is from a study of human CD8 memory T cell subsets. Judged by frequency, this clonotype is medium-sized (0.01 to 0.1%). Scientists made TCR beta libraries using UMI-labeled 5' RACE. Each CDR3 protein gets one entry in TCRdb, which reprocessed the 5' RACE reads and gives no DNA. This table holds approximately 10,000 distinct CDR3 sequences. The CDR3 runs to 13 residues. Germline CDR1 KGHDR, CDR2 SFDVKD. V gene TRBV24-1 combines with J gene TRBJ1-2; TCRdb's D call, TRBD1, is unchecked because there is no DNA. The sequencing sample was made of CD8+ stem-like memory T cells (TSCM and TCM) sorted from PBMCs. Subset denoted: stem-like memory CD8 T cells (TSTEM), CCR7+ PD-1- TIGIT-. This TCR came from a human donor in good health. The CDR3: CATAREKNYGYTF.